The clone carrying this TCR beta chain was recorded only once. These data are taken from a study of blood T cell repertoires in COVID-19. Looking at the study overall: There were acute and convalescent COVID-19 samples, and they came from the United States, Italy and Spain.

Those who participated ranged in age from roughly 18 to 90 years and resided in under 25 US areas. Produced via immunoSEQ multiplex PCR; TCRdb's table is partial and in-frame only. The table lists a few hundred thousand clones, roughly nine tenths of them singletons, with 2.4% in the top ten. The receptor comes from a woman aged 18-29 years who had recovered from COVID-19. The specimen was PBMCs or T cells enriched from blood (not recorded which).

CDR3: CASTTGVNTEAFF. CDR3 nucleotides: TGCGCCAGCACGACAGGGGTCAACACTGAAGCTTTCTTT. V and J are TRBV5-1 and TRBJ1-1; 8 bases are a match to TRBD1. This CDR3 has 13 amino acids. The V segment lost 6 bases and the J segment 2 bases; nucleotides outside the gene matches: 3. The germline gives CDR1 SGHRS, CDR2 YFSETQ. Full variable domain (remainder filled in from reference TRBV5-1 and TRBJ1-1): KAGVTQTPRYLIKTRGQQVTLSCSPISGHRSVSWYQQTPGQGLQFLFEYFSETQRNKGNFPGRFSGRQFSNSRSEMNVSTLELGDSALYLCASTTGVNTEAFFGQGTRLTVV.